This TCR beta chain emerged from a study of blood T cell repertoires in COVID-19 (TCRdb year 2020). Context from the whole study: The collaborator samples originated in the United States, Italy and Spain and spanned the acute and convalescent phases of COVID-19. The material from the prospective study consisted of cDNA or gDNA derived from T cells, B-cell-depleted T cells, or PBMCs. The dataset comprised deeply sampled blood TCRbeta repertoires from subjects exposed to, actively infected with, or recovered from COVID-19. The repertoires were released in a freely available public database meant as a resource for research on the immune response to SARS-CoV-2. Samples were obtained from the ongoing ImmuneRACE study (first 160 participants) and from 1,000 to 1,500 subjects provided by 6 global collaborators. Sample metadata almost always included a de-identified subject ID, COVID-19 status, age in years and sex. Where available, HLA class I and class II types were obtained from metadata supplied by the sample provider rather than from assay-based typing.

The CDR3 measures 15 amino acids from cysteine to phenylalanine. The sequence is cut down to CDR3 DNA, 45 bases in frame from base 1. The germline V and J ends show losses of 8 bases and 5 bases respectively, and no gene match explains 12 bases of the junction. The germline V gene specifies SGHRS as CDR1 and YFSETQ as CDR2. This clone showed up just once. What this receptor recognizes is not known. Base qualities were left out, and no much larger clone turns up one base away. Whole blood was collected in K2EDTA tubes by collaborating institutions according to the institutions' own protocols. Collaborator samples were shipped for TCRbeta analysis as frozen whole blood, isolated PBMCs, or DNA extracted from either sample type. The investigation overall reported the following: The quantity of clinical and demographic metadata differed by source and by participant and was supplied without curation.

TCRbeta CDR3 regions were amplified from genomic DNA by means of the immunoSEQ Assay, a bias-controlled multiplex PCR. The authors processed their data as follows. Within the assay, amplification of reference gene primers was used to estimate how many nucleated cells each sample contained. To quantify the absolute abundance of each unique TCRbeta CDR3 rearrangement, sequence reads were collapsed and filtered. Productive Simpson clonality was computed per sample as the square root of Simpson's diversity index over productive rearrangements. TCRdb mirrors the immuneACCESS table, restricted to in-frame sequences. Some clones are absent from its copies; in checked studies, under half trace to an unresolved V gene, and the reason for the others is unknown. V and J calls plus clone size are reproduced from that table; the DNA served to infer D and trimming. The sample data list more than 100,000 clones, and around 78% of these were observed just once. The ten largest account for 2.3% of the sample.

This receptor was obtained from a man between 65 and 85 years old with acute or convalescent COVID-19. The sample comprised peripheral blood. Recombination linked TRBV5-1 to TRBJ2-1, with 8 bases aligning to TRBD2. The nucleotides read TGCGCCAGACCGAGGCGGGGGGCTACACACAATGAGCAGTTCTTC. This translates into CARPRRGATHNEQFF.